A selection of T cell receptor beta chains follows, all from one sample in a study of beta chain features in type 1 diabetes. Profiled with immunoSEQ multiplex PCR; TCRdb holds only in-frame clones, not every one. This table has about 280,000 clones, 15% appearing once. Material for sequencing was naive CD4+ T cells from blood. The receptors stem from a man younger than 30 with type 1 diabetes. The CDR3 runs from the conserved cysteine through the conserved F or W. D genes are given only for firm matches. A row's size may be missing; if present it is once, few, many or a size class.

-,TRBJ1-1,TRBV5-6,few,CASSASGGNTEAFF
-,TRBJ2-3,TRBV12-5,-,CASGPSGSTDTQYF
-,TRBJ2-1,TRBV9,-,CASSVGGRLQGPRENEQFF
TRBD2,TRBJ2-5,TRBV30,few,CAWGTGTSGGWGTQYF
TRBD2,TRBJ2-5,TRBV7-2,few,CASSPEGTSGAGETQYF
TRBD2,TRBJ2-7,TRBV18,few,CASSSGSPYEQYF
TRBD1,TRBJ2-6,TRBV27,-,CASRDRTGGAGANVLTF
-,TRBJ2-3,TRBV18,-,CASSPVLASTDTQYF
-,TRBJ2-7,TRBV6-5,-,CASSYQDRSYEQYF
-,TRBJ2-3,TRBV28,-,CASWGGALTDTQYF
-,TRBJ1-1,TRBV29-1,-,CSVRGMANTEAFF
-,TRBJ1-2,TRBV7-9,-,CASSHSGYGYTF
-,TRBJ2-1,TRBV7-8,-,CASSSDRRTQDEQFF
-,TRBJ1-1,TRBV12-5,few,CASGLVLGQGPRMNTEAFF
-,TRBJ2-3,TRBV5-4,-,CASSLAGGASTDTQYF
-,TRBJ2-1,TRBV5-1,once,CASSAQTEQFF
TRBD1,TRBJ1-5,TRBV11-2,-,CASSGGTGGWQPQHF
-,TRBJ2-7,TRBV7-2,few,CASSLARVYEQYF
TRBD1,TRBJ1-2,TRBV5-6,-,CASSWATGTGNGYTF
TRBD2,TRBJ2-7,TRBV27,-,CASGILGLANPEQYF
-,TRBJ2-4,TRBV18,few,CASSTFEGIGDIQYF
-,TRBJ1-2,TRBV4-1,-,CASSQIPGRDNYGYTF